This is a list of T cell receptor beta chains from one sample in a study of cytomegalovirus exposure and HLA in healthy donors. Assay used: immunoSEQ multiplex PCR; TCRdb lists only in-frame clones, some missing. In all, the sample yields around 71,000 clones. Input material: PBMCs. The origin of the receptors is a woman between 25 and 40 years old in good health and CMV-seronegative. CDR3s include the opening cysteine and the closing phenylalanine or tryptophan. The order of the fields is CDR3 length, D gene, J gene, V gene, CDR3 DNA, CDR3 protein. A D gene is named only where the DNA matches it firmly.

15,TRBD1,TRBJ1-4,TRBV10-3,TGTGCCATCAGTGTCGGGGGGACAGGGGATGAAAAACTGTTTTTT,CAISVGGTGDEKLFF
15,.,TRBJ2-1,TRBV4-1,TGCGCCAGCAGCCGGACAGTTAGCTCCTACAATGAGCAGTTCTTC,CASSRTVSSYNEQFF
15,.,TRBJ2-3,TRBV4-3,TGCGCCAGCAGCCCCCAAGGGGGAAACACGGATACGCAGTATTTT,CASSPQGGNTDTQYF
11,.,TRBJ2-7,TRBV29-1,TGCAGCGCCGGACAGTCCTACGAGCAGTACTTC,CSAGQSYEQYF
13,.,TRBJ1-2,TRBV11-2,TGTGCCAGCAGCTTACAGGGAACGGGTGGCTACACCTTC,CASSLQGTGGYTF
15,TRBD1,TRBJ2-3,TRBV10-3,TGTGCCATCAGGAGGGACAGGTCGGGCCCAGATACGCAGTATTTT,CAIRRDRSGPDTQYF
15,TRBD1,TRBJ1-3,TRBV27,TGTGCCAGCAGTCGGGACAGTTTCTCTGGAAACACCATATATTTT,CASSRDSFSGNTIYF
15,.,TRBJ1-3,TRBV11-2,TGTGCCAGCAGCTTAGAAGGCAGGGCTGGAAACACCATATATTTT,CASSLEGRAGNTIYF
14,TRBD1,TRBJ2-7,TRBV7-3,TGTGCCAGCAGCTTATCTCGGGACAGTTACGAGCAGTACTTC,CASSLSRDSYEQYF
15,TRBD1,TRBJ1-2,TRBV29-1,TGCAGCGGCGGGGACAGGGCTAGGATTGACTATGGCTACACCTTC,CSGGDRARIDYGYTF
14,.,TRBJ2-7,TRBV4-3,TGCGCCAGCAGCCAGAACAGGAACCCCTACGAGCAGTACTTC,CASSQNRNPYEQYF
15,.,TRBJ1-2,TRBV6-4,TGTGCCAGCAGCGAGAGTGGGGAGTCTAACTATGGCTACACCTTC,CASSESGESNYGYTF
15,.,TRBJ1-1,TRBV10-2,TGCGCCAGCAGCCCTCCTCCGGGATGGGACACTGAAGCTTTCTTT,CASSPPPGWDTEAFF
14,.,TRBJ1-6,TRBV6-5,TGTGCCAGCAGTCCGTCCCAGGGCAATTCACCCCTCCACTTT,CASSPSQGNSPLHF
15,.,TRBJ1-4,TRBV7-8,TGTGCCAGCAGCTTAGGGCAAGCAACTAATGAAAAACTGTTTTTT,CASSLGQATNEKLFF
15,.,TRBJ2-7,TRBV6-5,TGTGCCAGCAGTTACGGTGGGGGGGCGATGAACGAGCAGTACTTC,CASSYGGGAMNEQYF
14,.,TRBJ2-7,TRBV9,TGTGCCAGCAGCGTATTCTGGCAGGGCTACGAGCAGTACTTC,CASSVFWQGYEQYF
14,TRBD2,TRBJ2-1,TRBV7-3,TGTGCCAGCAGCCTTACGCGGGAGAAGAATGAGCAGTTCTTC,CASSLTREKNEQFF
14,TRBD1,TRBJ1-2,TRBV9,TGTGCCAGCAGCGTGAGGGACAGGGGGCCCGGCTACACCTTC,CASSVRDRGPGYTF
17,TRBD2,TRBJ2-3,TRBV5-1,TGCGCCAGCAGCCCCACCCTCACTAGCGGGCTCACAGATACGCAGTATTTT,CASSPTLTSGLTDTQYF
15,TRBD2,TRBJ2-3,TRBV5-4,TGTGCCAGCAGCCTCCCGGGACTAAGATCTGATACGCAGTATTTT,CASSLPGLRSDTQYF
15,.,TRBJ1-4,TRBV5-1,TGCGCCAGCAGCCTTTCGGACATAGAGAATGAAAAACTGTTTTTT,CASSLSDIENEKLFF
14,TRBD1,TRBJ1-1,TRBV9,TGTGCCAGCAGCGTAGGGACAGGGAGCACTGAAGCTTTCTTT,CASSVGTGSTEAFF
14,.,TRBJ2-7,TRBV9,TGTGCCAGCAGCGTAACAGCCTTCTCCTACGAGCAGTACTTC,CASSVTAFSYEQYF
12,.,TRBJ2-7,TRBV28,TGTGCCAGCAGTCCCCGCTCCTACGAGCAGTACTTC,CASSPRSYEQYF
14,.,TRBJ1-2,TRBV4-1,TGCGCCAGCAGCCAAGGACATTTGGGTTATGGCTACACCTTC,CASSQGHLGYGYTF
15,.,TRBJ2-7,TRBV4-1,TGCGCCAGCAGCCAAGAAATGGGCCAACCTTACGAGCAGTACTTC,CASSQEMGQPYEQYF
19,TRBD2,TRBJ2-7,TRBV5-1,TGCGCCAGCAGCCCCCCGGGACTAGCGGGAGGGGGGGGCTCCTACGAGCAGTACTTC,CASSPPGLAGGGGSYEQYF
16,TRBD1,TRBJ1-5,TRBV6-6,TGTGCCAGCAGTTCGGCGACAGGGGGTTCTTATCAGCCCCAGCATTTT,CASSSATGGSYQPQHF
15,TRBD2,TRBJ2-3,TRBV30,TGTGCCTGGAGTACAACTCAGGGAGGGACAGATACGCAGTATTTT,CAWSTTQGGTDTQYF